This section outlines one T cell receptor (beta chain) sequence together with its context. What it binds is unknown. Using immunoSEQ multiplex PCR, the repertoire was profiled, and TCRdb retains in-frame clones only, with some absent. The sample lists some 200,000 clones; 80% to 95% were seen once. This CDR3 is built from 13 residues. V lost 2 bases to trimming and J lost 4 bases, with 9 bases between them. In germline, CDR1 is MDHEN, CDR2 SYDVKM. The data stem from a study of T cell responses to AZD1222 COVID-19 vaccine. Study-wide results and limits: Among the donors, most were white British and more were female, and clonal diversity was possibly underestimated.

This receptor was identified in an adult who received the AZD1222 COVID-19 vaccine. This chain connects TRBV28 to TRBJ2-7, with D perhaps matching TRBD1 (5 bases). The sample here was peripheral blood, taken 28 days after the second AZD1222 dose. The CDR3 protein is CASSLRGLYEQYF. The CDR3 DNA reads TGTGCCAGCAGTTTAAGGGGCCTATACGAGCAGTACTTC.